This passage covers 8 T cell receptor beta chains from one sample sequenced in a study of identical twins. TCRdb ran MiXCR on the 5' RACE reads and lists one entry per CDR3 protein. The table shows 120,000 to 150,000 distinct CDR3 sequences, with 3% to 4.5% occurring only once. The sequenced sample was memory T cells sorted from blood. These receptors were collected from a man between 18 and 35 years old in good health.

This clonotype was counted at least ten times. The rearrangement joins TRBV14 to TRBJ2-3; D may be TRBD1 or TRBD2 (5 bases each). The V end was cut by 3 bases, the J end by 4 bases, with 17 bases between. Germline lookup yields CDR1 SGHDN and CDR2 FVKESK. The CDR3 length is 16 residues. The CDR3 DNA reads TGTGCCAGCAGCCATCCCCCACGGGGCAGGCCAGATACGCAGTATTTT. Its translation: CASSHPPRGRPDTQYF.

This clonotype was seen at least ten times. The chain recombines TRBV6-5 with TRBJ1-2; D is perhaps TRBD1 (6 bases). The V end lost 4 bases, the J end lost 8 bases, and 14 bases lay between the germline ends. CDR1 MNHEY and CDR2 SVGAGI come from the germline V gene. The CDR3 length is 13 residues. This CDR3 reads CASSSSGAGGYTF. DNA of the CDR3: TGTGCCAGCAGTTCTTCAGGGGCAGGGGGCTACACCTTC.

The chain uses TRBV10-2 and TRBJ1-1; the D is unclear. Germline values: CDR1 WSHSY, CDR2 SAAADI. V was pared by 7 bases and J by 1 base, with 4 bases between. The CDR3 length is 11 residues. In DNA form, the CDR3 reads TGCGCCAGCACCCAGAACACTGAAGCTTTCTTT. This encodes CASTQNTEAFF.

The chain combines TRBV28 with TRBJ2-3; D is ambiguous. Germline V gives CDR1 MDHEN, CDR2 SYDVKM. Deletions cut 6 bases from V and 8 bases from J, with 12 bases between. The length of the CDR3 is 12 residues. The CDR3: CASSLLPSTQYF. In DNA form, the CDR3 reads TGTGCCAGCAGCCTACTACCGAGTACGCAGTATTTT. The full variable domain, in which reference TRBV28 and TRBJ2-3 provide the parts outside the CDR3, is DVKVTQSSRYLVKRTGEKVFLECVQDMDHENMFWYRQDPGLGLRLIYFSYDVKMKEKGDIPEGYSVSREKKERFSLILESASTNQTSMYLCASSLLPSTQYFGPGTRLTVL.

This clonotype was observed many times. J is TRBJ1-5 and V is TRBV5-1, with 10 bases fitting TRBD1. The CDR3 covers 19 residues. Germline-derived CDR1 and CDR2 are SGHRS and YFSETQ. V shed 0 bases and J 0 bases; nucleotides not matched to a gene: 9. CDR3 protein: CASSLDGTGVVSSNQPQHF. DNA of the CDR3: TGCGCCAGCAGCTTGGATGGGACAGGGGTTGTTTCTAGCAATCAGCCCCAGCATTTT.

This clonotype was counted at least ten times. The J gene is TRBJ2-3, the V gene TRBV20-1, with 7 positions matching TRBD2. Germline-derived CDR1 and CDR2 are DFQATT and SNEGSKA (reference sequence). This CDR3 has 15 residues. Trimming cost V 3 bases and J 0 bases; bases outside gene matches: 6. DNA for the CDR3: TGCAGTGCTAGTGGTAGCGGGCATAGCACAGATACGCAGTATTTT. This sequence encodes CSASGSGHSTDTQYF.

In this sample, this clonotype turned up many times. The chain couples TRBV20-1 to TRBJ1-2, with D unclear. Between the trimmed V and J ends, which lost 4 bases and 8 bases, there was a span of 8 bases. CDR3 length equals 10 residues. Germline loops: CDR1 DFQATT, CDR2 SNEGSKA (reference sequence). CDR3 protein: CSAIREGYTF. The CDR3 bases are TGCAGTGCTATACGCGAGGGCTACACCTTC.

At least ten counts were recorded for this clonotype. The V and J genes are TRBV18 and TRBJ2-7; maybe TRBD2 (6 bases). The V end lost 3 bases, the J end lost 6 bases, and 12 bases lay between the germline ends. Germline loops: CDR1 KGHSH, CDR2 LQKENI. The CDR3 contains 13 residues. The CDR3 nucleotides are TGTGCCAGCTCACCCGCCTTGGAGGGCGAGCAGTACGTC. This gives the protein CASSPALEGEQYV.